The rows below give T cell receptor beta chains drawn from one sample of a study of identifying expanded T cells in peripheral blood. Sequenced by immunoSEQ multiplex PCR; TCRdb stores in-frame clones only, minus some. The sample yields about 94,000 clones, nearly 90% seen once. The sequenced sample consisted of blood. All receptors derive from a person aged 18 to 70 in good health. CDR3s leave out the opening cysteine and the closing phenylalanine or tryptophan. The order of the fields is V gene, J gene, clone size, CDR3 protein. Rows may omit the clone size; those that give it use once, few, many or a size class.

V: TRBV7-3; J: TRBJ2-1; size: .; CDR3: ASSSPVGEQF
V: TRBV7-9; J: TRBJ2-5; size: .; CDR3: ASSLFGGQETQY
V: TRBV5-8; J: TRBJ1-2; size: .; CDR3: ASRGRGYGYT
V: TRBV29-1; J: TRBJ1-2; size: .; CDR3: SALTGDYGYT
V: TRBV6-5; J: TRBJ2-1; size: .; CDR3: ASSSLRDTSDNEQF
V: TRBV9; J: TRBJ2-2; size: .; CDR3: ASSVGAGGYTGELF
V: TRBV6-1; J: TRBJ2-7; size: .; CDR3: ASSGLLGSEQY
V: TRBV4-3; J: TRBJ2-3; size: .; CDR3: ASSPLRGLAGEVETDTQY
V: TRBV4-1; J: TRBJ1-6; size: .; CDR3: ASSQDGAGYSPLH
V: TRBV6-1; J: TRBJ2-7; size: .; CDR3: ASSRQGRTYEQY
V: TRBV19; J: TRBJ1-2; size: few; CDR3: ASSIGQGDYGYT
V: TRBV2; J: TRBJ1-6; size: .; CDR3: ASSRFNSPLH
V: TRBV28; J: TRBJ1-4; size: .; CDR3: ASSPGQGVTNEKLF
V: TRBV25-1; J: TRBJ1-4; size: .; CDR3: ASSELYHPGQLF
V: TRBV11-3; J: TRBJ2-7; size: .; CDR3: ASSLRWTSGDPYEQY
V: TRBV19; J: TRBJ2-2; size: .; CDR3: ASRSAGELF
V: TRBV5-5; J: TRBJ2-7; size: .; CDR3: ASSLSFPTYEQY
V: TRBV9; J: TRBJ1-3; size: .; CDR3: ASSGDRGLSGNTIY